What follows are 10 T cell receptor beta chains derived from one specimen sequenced in a study of blood T cell repertoires in COVID-19. Assay: immunoSEQ multiplex PCR; the TCRdb copy retains only in-frame clones and omits some. The sample shows some 65,000 clones, around 93% of them seen only once. The specimen was peripheral blood. The receptors derive from a man between 65 and 85 years old with active COVID-19.

This chain uses TRBV12-3 or TRBV12-4 with TRBJ1-1; 7 positions agree with TRBD1. The CDR3 covers 13 residues. The trim removed 4 bases at V and 4 bases at J, leaving 3 bases unmatched. This CDR3 is CASSWAGGTEAFF. The DNA of the CDR3 is TGTGCCAGCAGTTGGGCAGGGGGCACTGAAGCTTTCTTT.

This clone was seen a few times. This chain links TRBV12-3 or TRBV12-4 with TRBJ2-7, with TRBD1 matching 10 bases. V was pared by 7 bases and J by 7 bases, with 7 bases of the junction left unmatched. The CDR3 is made up of 13 amino acids. As DNA, the CDR3 is TGTGCCAGCAACGGCCGGGACAGGGGTGAGCAGTACTTC. Translation: CASNGRDRGEQYF.

The V and J genes are TRBV19 and TRBJ1-5, with unresolved D. CDR1 and CDR2 from the germline V gene are LNHDA and SQIVND (reference sequence). This CDR3 is 14 amino acids long. The V end was cut by 2 bases, the J end by 0 bases, with 5 bases between. The CDR3 loop reads CASSISHSNQPQHF. The CDR3 nucleotides are TGTGCCAGTAGTATAAGCCATAGCAATCAGCCCCAGCATTTT. The full variable domain, with the rest looked up from reference TRBV19 and TRBJ1-5, is DGGITQSPKYLFRKEGQNVTLSCEQNLNHDAMYWYRQDPGQGLRLIYYSQIVNDFQKGDIAEGYSVSREKKESFPLTVTSAQKNPTAFYLCASSISHSNQPQHFGDGTRLSIL.

The V gene is TRBV5-6, the J gene TRBJ2-7, with TRBD1 matching over 7 bases. V trimming: 4 bases; J trimming: 6 bases; junction bases outside the gene matches: 10. Looked up from germline, CDR1 is SGHDT and CDR2 is YYEEEE. This CDR3 has 14 amino acids. The CDR3 loop reads CASSRDSFSLEQYF. In DNA, the CDR3 is TGTGCCAGCAGCCGGGACAGTTTTTCGCTCGAGCAGTACTTC.

The chain is built from TRBV24-1 and TRBJ2-5, with a tentative D call TRBD1 (6 bases). Germline values: CDR1 KGHDR, CDR2 SFDVKD. The V end lost 9 bases, the J end lost 9 bases, and 19 bases lay between the germline ends. CDR3 length equals 13 residues. Written as DNA, the CDR3 is TGTGCCACCCAACCGGGACAAAATGATCCCCAGTACTTC. It codes for CATQPGQNDPQYF.

The chain carries TRBV10-3 and TRBJ1-2, with a possible D match to TRBD1 (5 bases). Trimming stripped 3 bases from V and 6 bases from J, with 17 bases between. The CDR3 totals 15 residues. Germline assignment: CDR1 ENHRY and CDR2 SYGVKD. The DNA for the CDR3 is TGTGCCATCAGTGAACTCACAGGATTTTCGAATGGCTACACCTTC. This codes for CAISELTGFSNGYTF.

V gene TRBV9 combines with J gene TRBJ2-1; TRBD2 might be the D (6 bases). Trimming pared 4 bases from V and 4 bases from J, leaving 18 bases between. There are 16 residues in the CDR3. Germline CDR1 reads SGDLS; CDR2 reads YYNGEE. CDR3 loop: CASSPLVAVIYNEQFF. The CDR3 bases are TGTGCCAGCAGCCCCTTGGTAGCGGTAATATACAATGAGCAGTTCTTC.

This chain joins TRBV2 and TRBJ2-5; 7 bases are shared with TRBD2. The germline CDR1 and CDR2 sequences are SNHLY and FYNNEI. After removal of 4 bases from V and 4 bases from J, the junction contained 15 bases not matched to a gene. CDR3 length: 17 residues. The CDR3 nucleotides are TGTGCCAGCAGTGTATCACTAGCGCAACCTGAGGGAGAGACCCAGTACTTC. It specifies CASSVSLAQPEGETQYF.

The chain joins TRBV2 to TRBJ2-2; 11 bases map to TRBD2. With V trimmed by 6 bases and J by 5 bases, 5 bases remained unmatched. Germline assignment: CDR1 SNHLY and CDR2 FYNNEI. There are 15 residues in the CDR3. For the CDR3, the DNA is TGTGCCAGCAGCCCTCTAGCGGGGGGAACCGGGGAGCTGTTTTTT. This translates into CASSPLAGGTGELFF. Together with reference TRBV2 and TRBJ2-2, the CDR3 gives the full variable domain: EPEVTQTPSHQVTQMGQEVILRCVPISNHLYFYWYRQILGQKVEFLVSFYNNEISEKSEIFDDQFSVERPDGSNFTLKIRSTKLEDSAMYFCASSPLAGGTGELFFGEGSRLTVL.

The genes are TRBV5-8 and TRBJ1-5; the D gene is possibly TRBD1 (6 bases). Per germline, CDR1 SGHTS and CDR2 YDEGEE. The CDR3 totals 16 residues. V lost 4 bases to trimming and J lost 8 bases, with 22 bases between them. The CDR3 nucleotides are TGTGCCAGCAGCCTACGGGGGGCGCGGGTAACGGAGCCCCAGCATTTT. Its translation is CASSLRGARVTEPQHF.